This note documents a single TCR beta chain sequence. The sample is drawn from a study of Tregs in tolerant kidney transplant recipients. The repertoire was sequenced with immunoSEQ multiplex PCR; TCRdb's copy has only in-frame clones and lacks some. The sample holds tens of thousands of clones, about 90% seen once. Material for sequencing was Tregs from blood. The receptor was derived from a human donor in good health.

The DNA of the CDR3 is TGTGCCAGCAGCTTGCCGGGACGGTCCTACGAGCAGTACTTC. Its protein is CASSLPGRSYEQYF. The chain uses TRBV5-8 and TRBJ2-7; perhaps D is TRBD1 or TRBD2 (5 bases each). The germline gives CDR1 SGHTS, CDR2 YDEGEE. CDR3 size: 14 residues. Trimming removed 1 base at V and 1 base at J, with 9 bases between.